This is a list of T cell receptor beta chains from one sample in a study of siplizumab effects on memory and regulatory T cells. TCRdb keeps only in-frame clones here, not all; method: immunoSEQ multiplex PCR. The data show tens of thousands of clones, less than 98% seen once. The sequencing input was naive CD4+ T cells sorted from blood. Receptor source: a human donor in good health. CDR3s include the opening cysteine and the closing phenylalanine or tryptophan. A D gene is named only where the DNA matches it firmly. Size is stated for part of the rows, as once, few or many counts, or as a class when the clone is expanded.

v_gene,j_gene,d_gene,abundance,CDR3nt,CDR3aa
TRBV2,TRBJ1-3,.,.,TGTGCCAGCAGTGAAGCAGGGCAAGTTGGAAACACCATATATTTT,CASSEAGQVGNTIYF
TRBV15,TRBJ2-7,.,once,TGTGCCACCAGCAGGGGCTTGCGGTACGAGCAGTACTTC,CATSRGLRYEQYF
TRBV6-1,TRBJ1-2,.,.,TGTGCCAGCAGTCAAAGCTATGGCTACACCTTC,CASSQSYGYTF
TRBV5-4,TRBJ2-3,TRBD2,once,TGTGCCAGCAGCTTTGGACTAGCGGGAACAGATACGCAGTATTTT,CASSFGLAGTDTQYF
TRBV7-2,TRBJ2-7,.,.,TGTGCCAGCAGCCCCGGGGGCTACGAGCAGTACTTC,CASSPGGYEQYF
TRBV28,TRBJ1-1,TRBD1,.,TGTGCCAGCCGGGACAGGGTTCCCACTGAAGCTTTCTTT,CASRDRVPTEAFF
TRBV7-9,TRBJ1-3,.,.,TGTGCCAGCAGCCCCCGAGAGGGTGCAGGAAACACCATATATTTT,CASSPREGAGNTIYF
TRBV6-6,TRBJ2-7,TRBD2,.,TGTGCCAGCACCGCTGGACTAGCGGGAGCTTACGAGCAGTACTTC,CASTAGLAGAYEQYF
TRBV29-1,TRBJ2-3,.,.,TGCAGCGTTTACCGGGACACCAGCACAGATACGCAGTATTTT,CSVYRDTSTDTQYF
TRBV28,TRBJ2-4,.,.,TGTGCCAGCACATTCCCAACCGGGACAGCCAAAAACATTCAGTACTTC,CASTFPTGTAKNIQYF
TRBV5-8,TRBJ1-3,.,.,TGTGCCAGCAGGGGCCGACGCTCTGGAAACACCATATATTTT,CASRGRRSGNTIYF
TRBV15,TRBJ1-5,.,.,TGTGCCACCAGCCCCCCCTTGGGGAGTCGTGGTCAGCCCCAGCATTTT,CATSPPLGSRGQPQHF
TRBV5-1,TRBJ2-6,.,.,TGCGCCAGCAGCTCACAGGTTCCTGGGGCCAACGTCCTGACTTTC,CASSSQVPGANVLTF
TRBV6-1,TRBJ1-1,.,.,TGTGCCAGCAGAAATACAGGGGAAGCTTTCTTT,CASRNTGEAFF
TRBV6-5,TRBJ2-7,TRBD1,once,TGTGCCAGCAGTTACAACGGGACAGGGGGATACGAGCAGTACTTC,CASSYNGTGGYEQYF
TRBV7-7,TRBJ2-7,TRBD1,.,TGTGCTAGCAGCTGGGGGACAGACCCCTCCTACGAGCAGTACTTC,CASSWGTDPSYEQYF
TRBV4-1,TRBJ2-3,TRBD2,.,TGCGCCAGCAGCCAAGTAAGGGGACTAGGAGGGAACACAGATACGCAGTATTTT,CASSQVRGLGGNTDTQYF
TRBV9,TRBJ2-5,TRBD2,.,TGTGCCAGCAGCCCCCTAGCGGGGCCACAAGAGACCCAGTACTTC,CASSPLAGPQETQYF
TRBV30,TRBJ1-2,.,.,TGTGCCTGGAGTACTGGGTCCTATGGCTACACCTTC,CAWSTGSYGYTF
TRBV7-9,TRBJ2-5,.,once,TGTGCCAGCAGTTTCCCCACTGGGACCCAGTACTTC,CASSFPTGTQYF
TRBV4-1,TRBJ2-1,.,.,TGCGCCAGCAGCCATCCTCCGGGGGATGAGCAGTTCTTC,CASSHPPGDEQFF
TRBV7-3,TRBJ2-7,TRBD2,.,TGTGCCAGCAGCTTATTATTAGCGGGAGTTGGTTACGAGCAGTACTTC,CASSLLLAGVGYEQYF
TRBV12-5,TRBJ1-2,.,.,TGTGCTAGTGCCCGGGTGGGATATGGCTACACCTTC,CASARVGYGYTF
TRBV19,TRBJ1-2,.,.,TGTGCCAGTAGTATGTCTACAGGATCCAACTATGGCTACACCTTC,CASSMSTGSNYGYTF
TRBV6-6,TRBJ1-3,.,.,TGTGCCAGCATGAGAGGGGGTAGCTCTGGAAACACCATATATTTT,CASMRGGSSGNTIYF
TRBV5-4,TRBJ2-5,TRBD2,.,TGTGCCAGCAGCCCGCGCGGGGGGACAGAGACCCAGTACTTC,CASSPRGGTETQYF
TRBV10-3,TRBJ1-1,.,once,TGTGCCATCAGTGAGTCCGGGGCAAACACTGAAGCTTTCTTT,CAISESGANTEAFF
TRBV6-5,TRBJ2-7,TRBD1,.,TGTGCCAGCAGCCGGACAGGGAGCTCCTACGAGCAGTACTTC,CASSRTGSSYEQYF
TRBV19,TRBJ2-1,TRBD1,.,TGTGCCAGTAGTATCCAGACAGGGAATGGCAATGAGCAGTTCTTC,CASSIQTGNGNEQFF
TRBV19,TRBJ2-2,TRBD2,.,TGTGCCAGTAGTATACTAGCGGGAGTGGGGAACACCGGGGAGCTGTTTTTT,CASSILAGVGNTGELFF
TRBV5-8,TRBJ1-4,.,.,TGTGCCAGCAGCTTGGCCTGGCAGACACTGTTTTTT,CASSLAWQTLFF
TRBV9,TRBJ2-1,.,.,TGTGCCAGCAGCGTAGGCGGGACCCACAATGAGCAGTTCTTC,CASSVGGTHNEQFF
TRBV5-1,TRBJ2-6,.,medium-sized,TGCGCCATTGGCCACTCCTCTGGGGCCAACGTCCTGACTTTC,CAIGHSSGANVLTF
TRBV5-1,TRBJ2-5,.,.,TGCGCCAGCAGCTTGGAAAGCGGAAGACAAGAGACCCAGTACTTC,CASSLESGRQETQYF
TRBV29-1,TRBJ2-5,.,.,TGCAGCGTTTTAAAGGGATTCGCATTACCTCGGGAAGAGACCCAGTACTTC,CSVLKGFALPREETQYF
TRBV4-3,TRBJ2-7,.,.,TGCGCCAGCAGCCAAGATAGGGGGTACCCCACGAGGCAGTACTTC,CASSQDRGYPTRQYF
TRBV6-5,TRBJ2-2,TRBD1,.,TGTGCCAGCAGGACCGGGACAGGAGGCACCGGGGAGCTGTTTTTT,CASRTGTGGTGELFF
TRBV7-9,TRBJ2-3,.,.,TGTGCCAGCAGCCCTGGTTCTCACACAGATACGCAGTATTTT,CASSPGSHTDTQYF
TRBV10-1,TRBJ1-5,TRBD1,.,TGCGCCAGGCCAGGGACAGGGCATCAGCCCCAGCATTTT,CARPGTGHQPQHF
TRBV5-1,TRBJ1-1,.,.,TGCGCCAGCAGCTTGGAACAGGGACTTGGTGAAGCTTTCTTT,CASSLEQGLGEAFF
TRBV19,TRBJ2-5,.,.,TGTGCCAGTAGTGGTCAGGGAGGTGAGACCCAGTACTTC,CASSGQGGETQYF
TRBV6-6,TRBJ2-7,.,once,TGTGCCAGCAGTAAGCGGACTGTCTACGAGCAGTACTTC,CASSKRTVYEQYF
TRBV30,TRBJ2-1,TRBD2,.,TGTGCCTGGAGTGTGGGAGGGAGGGATGAGCAGTTCTTC,CAWSVGGRDEQFF
TRBV2,TRBJ1-1,TRBD1,.,TGTGCCAGCAGTCCACCCGGGACAGGGGGCAACACTGAAGCTTTCTTT,CASSPPGTGGNTEAFF
TRBV11-3,TRBJ2-2,TRBD2,.,TGTGCCAGCAGCTTATCGACTAGCGGCACCGGGGAGCTGTTTTTT,CASSLSTSGTGELFF
TRBV6-6,TRBJ1-5,.,.,TGTGCCAGCAGTTATGAGGTCCGCGGGGGTCAGCCCCAGCATTTT,CASSYEVRGGQPQHF
TRBV18,TRBJ2-1,.,.,TGTGCCAGCTCCCAGACTAGTACATACAATGAGCAGTTCTTC,CASSQTSTYNEQFF
TRBV5-4,TRBJ1-4,TRBD1,once,TGTGCCAGCAGCCGACAAAATCAGGGGGGTTGGGAAAAACTGTTTTTT,CASSRQNQGGWEKLFF
TRBV4-2,TRBJ1-4,.,.,TGTGCCAGCAGCCCAGGGACCCTGGGGGCTAATAAAAAACTGTTTTTT,CASSPGTLGANKKLFF
TRBV4-1,TRBJ1-5,.,.,TGCGCCAGCAGCCAAGGGACAGCCTACAATCAGCCCCAGCATTTT,CASSQGTAYNQPQHF
TRBV6-1,TRBJ1-1,.,once,TGTGCCAGCAGTGAAGACCCAGCCAGTCCTGAAGCTTTCTTT,CASSEDPASPEAFF
TRBV5-4,TRBJ2-7,.,.,TGTGCCAGCAGCTTGGGCAGGGGCGGCTACGAGCAGTACTTC,CASSLGRGGYEQYF
TRBV7-9,TRBJ2-4,TRBD2,.,TGTGCCAGCAGCTTAGGGTGGGGGACTAGCGGGAGTTACATTCAGTACTTC,CASSLGWGTSGSYIQYF
TRBV6-1,TRBJ2-1,.,.,TGTGCCAGCAGGGAGGGGGGCCTATACAATGAGCAGTTCTTC,CASREGGLYNEQFF
TRBV25-1,TRBJ1-4,.,.,TGTGCCAGCCTCGCCGGGACAAGGAATGAAAAACTGTTTTTT,CASLAGTRNEKLFF
TRBV15,TRBJ1-2,.,.,TGTGCCACCAGCAGAGAGAGCGACCGGGACTTAGACTTC,CATSRESDRDLDF
TRBV30,TRBJ1-1,.,.,TGTGCCTGGACAGGGTGGGGTAACACTGAAGCTTTCTTT,CAWTGWGNTEAFF
TRBV15,TRBJ1-5,.,.,TGTGCCACCAGCAGAGTGGGGGAGGCGGGGACGGCGGGTAATCAGCCCCAGCATTTT,CATSRVGEAGTAGNQPQHF